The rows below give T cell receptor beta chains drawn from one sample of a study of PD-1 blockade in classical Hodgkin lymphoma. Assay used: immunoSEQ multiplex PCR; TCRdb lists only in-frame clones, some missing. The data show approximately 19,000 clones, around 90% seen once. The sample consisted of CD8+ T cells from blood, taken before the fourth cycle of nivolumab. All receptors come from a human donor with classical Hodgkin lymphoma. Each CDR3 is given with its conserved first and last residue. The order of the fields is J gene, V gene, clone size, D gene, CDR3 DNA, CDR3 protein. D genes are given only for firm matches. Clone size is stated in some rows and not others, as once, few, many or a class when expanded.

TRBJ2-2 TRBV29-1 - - TGCAGCGTCTCAGGGGCCACCGGGGAGCTGTTTTTT CSVSGATGELFF
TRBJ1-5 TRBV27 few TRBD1 TGTGCCAGCGGATTAGACAGGGGAAGACAGCCCCAGCATTTT CASGLDRGRQPQHF
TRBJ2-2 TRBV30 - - TGTGCCTGGAGTGTACGGGCGAACACCGGGGAGCTGTTTTTT CAWSVRANTGELFF
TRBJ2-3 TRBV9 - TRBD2 TGTGCCAGCAGCACCCATCTAGCGGGAGGTCCCTTTACGCAGTATTTT CASSTHLAGGPFTQYF
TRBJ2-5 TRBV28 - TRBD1 TGTGCCAGCAGTTCGTCCCGGGACAGAGAGACCCAGTACTTC CASSSSRDRETQYF
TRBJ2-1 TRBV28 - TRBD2 TGTGCCAGCAGTCCAGGGGTTCTAGCGGGAAGGTCAATTAGGAATGAGCAGTTCTTC CASSPGVLAGRSIRNEQFF
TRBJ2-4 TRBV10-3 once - TGTGCCATCAGTGACCGGGACAACAAAAACATTCAGTACTTC CAISDRDNKNIQYF
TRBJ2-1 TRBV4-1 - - TGCGCCAGCAGCCAAGAGGGAGGTCGGAACAATGAGCAGTTCTTC CASSQEGGRNNEQFF
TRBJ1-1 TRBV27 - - TGTGCCAGCAGTTTATCGAATCCGGGGGCCATAACTGAAGCTTTCTTT CASSLSNPGAITEAFF
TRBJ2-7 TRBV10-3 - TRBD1 TGTGCCATCAGTGAGACAGGGGGCTCCTACGAGCAGTACTTC CAISETGGSYEQYF
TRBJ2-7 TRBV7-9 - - TGTGCCAGCAGCCACCCCAGAGGGACAAACTACGAGCAGTACTTC CASSHPRGTNYEQYF
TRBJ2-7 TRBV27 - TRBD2 TGTGCCAGCAGTTCACCACGGGAGGGGGGAAGGAAGCAGTACTTC CASSSPREGGRKQYF
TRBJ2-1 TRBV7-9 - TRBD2 TGTGCCAGCAGCCCCCGTAACGTCAAGCGGGAAGGTTCCTATGAGCAGTTCTTC CASSPRNVKREGSYEQFF
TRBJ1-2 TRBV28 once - TGTGCCAGCAGACTTCCGGCAGGAACCTACACCTTC CASRLPAGTYTF
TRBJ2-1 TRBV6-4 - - TGTGCCAGCTCCCCAGGGCCCTTCTCCTACAATGAGCAGTTCTTC CASSPGPFSYNEQFF
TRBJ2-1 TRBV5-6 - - TGTGCCAGCAGCTCAGCGGTTGTCGGGAATGAGCAGTTCTTC CASSSAVVGNEQFF
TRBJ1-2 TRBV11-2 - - TGTGCCAGCAGCTTAGTAGCCTTGCACTACACCTTC CASSLVALHYTF
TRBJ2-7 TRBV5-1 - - TGCGCCAGCAGCTTGGGGTGGGCCTACGAGCAGTACTTC CASSLGWAYEQYF
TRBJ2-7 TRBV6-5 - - TGTGCCAGCAGTTACTCTAGGCTGGGGATGGCCTACGAGCAGTACTTC CASSYSRLGMAYEQYF
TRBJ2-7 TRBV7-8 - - TGTGCCAGCAGCTTAGTGGCAGGGGTAGGGGACGAGCAGTACTTC CASSLVAGVGDEQYF
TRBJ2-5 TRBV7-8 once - TGTGCCAGCAGGTCAAGCTCCCGGGGACACGGGGAGACCCAGTACTTC CASRSSSRGHGETQYF
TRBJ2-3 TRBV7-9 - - TGTGCCAGCAGCTTAGCGCTAAGACAGCGATCCACAGATACGCAGTATTTT CASSLALRQRSTDTQYF
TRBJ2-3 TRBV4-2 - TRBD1 TGTGCCAGCAGCCAAGACGGGCAGGGGGGCACAGATACGCAGTATTTT CASSQDGQGGTDTQYF
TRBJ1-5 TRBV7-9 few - TGTGCCAGCAGCCAAATGGGTCAGCCCCAGCATTTT CASSQMGQPQHF
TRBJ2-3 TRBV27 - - TGTGCCAGCACGCACACAGATACGCAGTATTTT CASTHTDTQYF
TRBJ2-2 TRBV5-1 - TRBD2 TGCGCCAGCAGCCCCGGACTAGCGGGAGGGCCAGGGGCCGGGGAGCTGTTTTTT CASSPGLAGGPGAGELFF
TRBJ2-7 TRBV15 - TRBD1 TGTGCCACCAGCAACGGACAGGTCTACGAGCAGTACTTC CATSNGQVYEQYF
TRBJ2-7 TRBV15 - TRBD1 TGTGCCACCAGCAGGATGGGGGACAGGGGGCTCTACGAGCAGTACTTC CATSRMGDRGLYEQYF
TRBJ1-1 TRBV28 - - TGTGCCAGCAGTTGGGGACCCGGGAACACTGAAGCTTTCTTT CASSWGPGNTEAFF
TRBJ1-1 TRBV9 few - TGTGCCAGCAGCGTAGATGGGAATGGGGCCACTGAAGCTTTCTTT CASSVDGNGATEAFF
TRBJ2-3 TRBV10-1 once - TGCGCCAGCAGTGCGGCGGTGACAGATACGCAGTATTTT CASSAAVTDTQYF
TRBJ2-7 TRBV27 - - TGTGCCAGCAGTTTTTTCGCGGGTGCGGCCTACGAGCAGTACTTC CASSFFAGAAYEQYF
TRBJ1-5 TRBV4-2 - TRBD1 TGTGCCAGCAGCCAAGAGGCAGGGGGTGCCCTCGGGCCCCAGCATTTT CASSQEAGGALGPQHF
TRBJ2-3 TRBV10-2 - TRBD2 TGCGCCAGCGGGCGGGAGGGCCGAAGCACAGATACGCAGTATTTT CASGREGRSTDTQYF
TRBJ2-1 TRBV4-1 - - TGCGCCAGCAGCCAAGATGGCTACAATGAGCAGTTCTTC CASSQDGYNEQFF
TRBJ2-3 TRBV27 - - TGTGCCAGCAGCCAGACCACAGGGAGGCCCACAGATACGCAGTATTTT CASSQTTGRPTDTQYF
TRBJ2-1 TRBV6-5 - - TGTGCCAGCAGTTACTCGTACGGGCTGGTGCAGTTCTTC CASSYSYGLVQFF
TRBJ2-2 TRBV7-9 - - TGTGCCAGCAGCTTAGCACCGGGCTCGAACACCGGGGAGCTGTTTTTT CASSLAPGSNTGELFF
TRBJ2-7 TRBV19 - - TGTGCCAGTAACTTCAGGGTGGCCGACGAGCAGTACTTC CASNFRVADEQYF
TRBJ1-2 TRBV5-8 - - TGTGCCAGCAGCTTGGGTGGAGGGGCGAACTATGGCTACACCTTC CASSLGGGANYGYTF
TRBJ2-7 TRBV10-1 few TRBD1 TGCGCCAGCAGCCCCGGGACAGGGGAGAACGAGCAGTACTTC CASSPGTGENEQYF
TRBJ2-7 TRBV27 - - TGTGCCAGCAGTCCCCCGGGACACTCCTACGAGCAGTACTTC CASSPPGHSYEQYF
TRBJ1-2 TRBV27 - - TGTGCCAGCAGTTTAGAAGGGGTCGGCTATGGCTACACCTTC CASSLEGVGYGYTF
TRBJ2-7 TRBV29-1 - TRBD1 TGCAGCGCTACGACAGGGAGCTCCTACGAGCAGTACTTC CSATTGSSYEQYF
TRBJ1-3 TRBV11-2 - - TGTGCCAGCAGCTTATGGGAGAGCTCTGGAAACACCATATATTTT CASSLWESSGNTIYF
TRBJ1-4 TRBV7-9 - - TGTGCCAGCAGCTCTCCGATAAATGAAAAACTGTTTTTT CASSSPINEKLFF
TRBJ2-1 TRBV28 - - TGTGCCAGCAGTCCCCCTATTACTGTGGTCTATGAGCAGTTCTTC CASSPPITVVYEQFF
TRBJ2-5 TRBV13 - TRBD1 TGTGCCAGCAGCTTAACAGGGGACCAAGAGACCCAGTACTTC CASSLTGDQETQYF
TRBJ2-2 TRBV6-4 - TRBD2 TGTGCCAGCAGTGAGTGGGGAACTAGCGGGAGCGGCAACACCGGGGAGCTGTTTTTT CASSEWGTSGSGNTGELFF
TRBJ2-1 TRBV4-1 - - TGCGCCAGCAGCCACGACAGGAACAATGAGCAGTTCTTC CASSHDRNNEQFF
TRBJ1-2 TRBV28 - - TGTGCCAGCAGTTTAATGACGGGGGGCACTGGCTACACCTTC CASSLMTGGTGYTF
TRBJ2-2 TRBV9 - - TGTGCCAGCAGCGTCTCCGGGGAGCTGTTTTTT CASSVSGELFF
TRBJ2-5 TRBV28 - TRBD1 TGTGCCAGCAGCCCAATACCGGGACAGCAGACCCAGTACTTC CASSPIPGQQTQYF
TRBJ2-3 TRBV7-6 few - TGTGCCAGCAGCTTAGCCGCCGGGGCCAGCACAGATACGCAGTATTTT CASSLAAGASTDTQYF
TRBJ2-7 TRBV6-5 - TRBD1 TGTGCCAGCAGTTACGGGACAGGGGGCGAGCAGTACTTC CASSYGTGGEQYF
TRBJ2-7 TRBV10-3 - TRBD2 TGTGCCATCAGTGAGTACGGACTAGCGGGAGGTAGACGCTCCTACGAGCAGTACTTC CAISEYGLAGGRRSYEQYF
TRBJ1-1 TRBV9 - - TGTGCCAGCAGCGTAGGTCAGCAACAACCGAACACTGAAGCTTTCTTT CASSVGQQQPNTEAFF